The T cell receptor beta chain described here comes from a study of cytomegalovirus exposure and HLA in healthy donors. The study, taken as a whole, reports: The number of N-insertions in an Asian-associated ancestry cluster was reportedly below the roughly 620-donor mean in a later analysis. Of the V segments, some could not be distinguished, including TRBV6-2 and TRBV6-3, and were excluded. HLA-A and HLA-B allele assignments for most subjects were reportedly predicted accurately using TCR beta sequences. In a later analysis, most CMV-associated TCR beta chains appeared HLA-restricted.

V was cut by 8 bases and J by 8 bases, with 11 bases left in between. The germline V gene has CDR1 ENHRY and CDR2 SYGVKD. The CDR3 runs to 11 residues. Remarks on this clone: Its target is unknown.

Primers: 60 Vbeta forward and 13 Jbeta reverse. Assay: immunoSEQ multiplex PCR; the TCRdb copy retains only in-frame clones and omits some. The repertoire holds around 130,000 clones, with 70% to 75% as singletons. The sample taken for sequencing was PBMCs. The origin of this receptor is a young woman in good health and CMV-seronegative. The chain recombines TRBV10-3 with TRBJ2-3; D may be TRBD2 (5 bases). CDR3 loop: CAILKAGTQYF. As DNA, the CDR3 is TGTGCCATCCTTAAGGCGGGTACGCAGTATTTT.